Listed here are 15 T cell receptor beta chains from one sample, sequenced in a study of blood T cell repertoires in COVID-19. Profiling relied on immunoSEQ multiplex PCR, and the TCRdb table lists in-frame clones only, not all of them. The top ten clones hold 4% to 4.5% of a sample with about 200,000 clones, more than 75% of them seen once. The sequenced sample consisted of peripheral blood. These receptors came from a man aged 45-65 years with acute or convalescent COVID-19.

This clone was seen once. An end of the junction does not agree with germline; a read error may underlie this. The rearrangement links TRBV13 to TRBJ1-1, with a tentative D call TRBD1 (5 bases). The germline V gene has CDR1 PRHDT and CDR2 FYEKMQ (reference sequence). The CDR3 is made up of 15 amino acids. The CDR3 nucleotides are TGTGCCAGCAGCCTAGGGGTCAGGATGAACACTGAAGCTTTCTTT. Its protein is CASSLGVRMNTEAFF.

The rearrangement joins TRBV13 to TRBJ2-3, with D possibly TRBD2 on 8 matching bases. Germline V gene lookup returns CDR1 PRHDT and CDR2 FYEKMQ (reference sequence). V lost 1 base and J 3 bases, leaving 17 bases between the germline ends. This CDR3 has 17 amino acids. The DNA for the CDR3 is TGTGCCAGCAGCTTAGTCCAGGGGGGCGGGAGGACAGATACGCAGTATTTT. This sequence encodes CASSLVQGGGRTDTQYF. Based on the CDR3 plus reference TRBV13 and TRBJ2-3, the full variable domain is AAGVIQSPRHLIKEKRETATLKCYPIPRHDTVYWYQQGPGQDPQFLISFYEKMQSDKGSIPDRFSAQQFSDYHSELNMSSLELGDSALYFCASSLVQGGGRTDTQYFGPGTRLTVL.

CDR3 sequence: CASSLAPQTNTGELFF. DNA for the CDR3: TGCGCCAGCAGCTTGGCCCCACAAACGAACACCGGGGAGCTGTTTTTT. This rearrangement joins TRBV5-1 to TRBJ2-2, with D hard to call. V lost 0 bases and J 0 bases, leaving 9 bases between the germline ends. CDR3 length equals 16 residues. CDR1 SGHRS and CDR2 YFSETQ come from the germline V gene.

The rearrangement links TRBV5-6 to TRBJ1-4, with D possibly being TRBD1 (6 bases). The germline V and J ends were trimmed by 3 bases and 9 bases, with 18 bases remaining between them. CDR1 and CDR2 (germline): SGHDT, YYEEEE. The CDR3 has 15 residues. In DNA form, the CDR3 reads TGTGCCAGCAGCTCCCAGGGGCCTCAAGACCAAAAACTGTTTTTT. It specifies CASSSQGPQDQKLFF. Variable domain in full (rest from reference TRBV5-6 and TRBJ1-4): DAGVTQSPTHLIKTRGQQVTLRCSPKSGHDTVSWYQQALGQGPQFIFQYYEEEERQRGNFPDRFSGHQFPNYSSELNVNALLLGDSALYLCASSSQGPQDQKLFFGSGTQLSVL.

The chain combines TRBV9 with TRBJ1-3, with no clear D. This CDR3 contains 15 residues. V lost 0 bases and J lost 2, with 9 bases in between. Germline CDR1 is SGDLS and CDR2 is YYNGEE. CDR3 sequence: CASSVAPGTGNTIYF. CDR3 in DNA: TGTGCCAGCAGCGTAGCTCCGGGAACTGGAAACACCATATATTTT.

This chain links TRBV3-1 (or the pseudogene TRBV3-2) with TRBJ2-2, with 13 bases matching TRBD2. The CDR3 totals 16 residues. Germline V gene lookup returns CDR1 LGHDT and CDR2 YNNKEL (reference sequence). The J segment lost 7 bases and the V segment lost 4 bases, leaving 6 bases of the junction unmatched. CDR3 sequence: CASSLGLAGAGGELFF. The CDR3 DNA sequence: TGTGCCAGCAGCCTCGGACTAGCGGGGGCGGGCGGGGAGCTGTTTTTT.

J is TRBJ1-4 and V is TRBV19; D remains ambiguous. V lost 5 bases and J lost 8, with 12 bases in between. There are 13 residues in the CDR3. Germline values: CDR1 LNHDA, CDR2 SQIVND (reference sequence). The CDR3, as DNA: TGTGCCAGTAGTGCCACGGACTTGGAAAAACTGTTTTTT. Its translation is CASSATDLEKLFF.

V usage is TRBV12-5 and J usage is TRBJ1-1, with a weak D call TRBD1 (6 bases). The CDR3 contains 15 residues. Trimming took off 7 bases at V and 2 bases at J, with 17 bases between the two ends. Germline CDR1 and CDR2: LGHNT and FRNRAP. CDR3 nucleotides: TGTGCTAGTGCCCCCCCTGGGACATATAACACTGAAGCTTTCTTT. Its protein is CASAPPGTYNTEAFF.

The rearrangement uses TRBV7-9 and TRBJ1-6; perhaps TRBD1 as D (5 bases). V lost 0 bases and J 7 bases, leaving 7 bases between the germline ends. Germline V gene lookup returns CDR1 SEHNR and CDR2 FQNEAQ (reference sequence). There are 14 residues in the CDR3. CDR3 DNA: TGTGCCAGCAGCTTAGCAGGGGTCAATTCACCCCTCCACTTT. Protein product: CASSLAGVNSPLHF.

V usage is TRBV2 and J usage is TRBJ1-3, with D tentatively TRBD1 (6 bases). Trimming removed 6 bases at V and 4 bases at J, with 13 bases between. The germline V gene has CDR1 SNHLY and CDR2 FYNNEI. The CDR3 is 14 residues long. CDR3 nucleotides: TGTGCCAGCAGGGACAGAGAGCCAGGAAACACCATATATTTT. Residues: CASRDREPGNTIYF.

This chain uses TRBV5-1 with TRBJ2-3; TRBD2 matches 12 bases. In germline, CDR1 is SGHRS, CDR2 YFSETQ. The V gene end was trimmed by 3 bases and the J gene end by 0 bases; junction bases not matched to a gene: 8. The CDR3 loop spans 18 amino acids. DNA for the CDR3: TGCGCCAGCAGCTCTTCCCGGACTAGCGGGGCTAGCACAGATACGCAGTATTTT. Protein product: CASSSSRTSGASTDTQYF.

J is TRBJ1-1 and V is TRBV11-2; D remains ambiguous. CDR1 is SGHAT, CDR2 FQNNGV, per germline. V was trimmed by 2 bases and J by 1 base, leaving 8 bases between them. CDR3 length equals 14 residues. The CDR3 coding sequence is TGTGCCAGCAGCTTATGGAGGAAGAACACTGAAGCTTTCTTT. It yields the protein CASSLWRKNTEAFF.

The V gene is TRBV27, the J gene TRBJ1-5; 8 nucleotides line up with TRBD1. The germline V gene encodes CDR1 MNHEY and CDR2 SMNVEV (reference sequence). This CDR3 contains 16 residues. V trimming: 7 bases; J trimming: 6 bases; junction bases outside the gene matches: 14. The CDR3 reads CASNPRGSGGFQPQHF. The CDR3 coding sequence is TGTGCCAGCAACCCGAGGGGGTCAGGGGGCTTTCAGCCCCAGCATTTT.

V is TRBV19 and J is TRBJ2-3; D is possibly TRBD1 (5 bases). With 4 bases removed from V and 3 bases from J, the gap between germline ends came to 8 bases. The V gene's germline CDR1 is LNHDA and CDR2 SQIVND (reference sequence). This CDR3 region has 13 residues. CDR3 in DNA: TGTGCCAGTAGTAGTCAGGGTACAGATACGCAGTATTTT. Its protein product is CASSSQGTDTQYF.

The rearrangement joins TRBV7-9 to TRBJ2-3, with 7 bases that match TRBD2. This CDR3 has 14 residues. From germline, CDR1 is SEHNR and CDR2 FQNEAQ (reference sequence). Trimming at V came to 5 bases and at J to 6 bases, leaving 8 bases not matched to a gene. DNA for the CDR3: TGTGCCAGCAGCCAGAGAAGCGGGGTTGATACGCAGTATTTT. It translates to CASSQRSGVDTQYF.